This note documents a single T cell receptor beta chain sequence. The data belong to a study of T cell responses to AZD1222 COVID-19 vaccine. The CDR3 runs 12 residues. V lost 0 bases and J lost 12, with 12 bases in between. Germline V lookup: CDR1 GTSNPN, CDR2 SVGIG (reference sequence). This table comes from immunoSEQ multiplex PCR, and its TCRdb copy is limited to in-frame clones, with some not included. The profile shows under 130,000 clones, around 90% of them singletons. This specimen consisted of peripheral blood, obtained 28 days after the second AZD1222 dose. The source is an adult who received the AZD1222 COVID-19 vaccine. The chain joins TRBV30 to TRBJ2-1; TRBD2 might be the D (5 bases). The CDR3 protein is CAWSVGSGTQFF. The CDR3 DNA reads TGTGCCTGGAGTGTAGGGAGCGGTACGCAGTTCTTC.